This T cell receptor (beta chain) comes out of a study of identical twins. Template switching created a universal primer site, and the cDNA included unique molecular identifiers. TCRdb fed the 5' RACE reads into MiXCR, producing one record per CDR3 protein. Altogether 250,000 or so distinct CDR3 sequences are present, approximately 12% being singletons, with the ten largest covering 3.5% to 5%. Concerning this clonotype itself: Its antigen is as yet unknown. Its ends do not fully match the called genes, so a read error is possible.

Notes on the study in general: For monozygotic twins, models underestimated out-of-frame TCR alpha sharing. Memory repertoires lacked the insertion deficit that abundant cord blood beta clonotypes showed. Interpretation of the results relied on cross-sectional statistical analysis and not on following the same donors.

Separately, the same data were catalogued under a study of yellow fever vaccine responses in identical twins.

The sequence was collected from a woman aged 18-29 years in good health. Material for sequencing was memory (CD45RO+) T cells sorted from blood.

The CDR3 here is CSTRASSGAGELFF. CDR3 coding DNA: TGCAGTACTAGAGCGTCTAGCGGGGCCGGGGAGCTGTTTTTT. This chain joins TRBV20-1 and TRBJ2-2; the match to TRBD2 covers 9 bases. The V gene's germline CDR1 is DFQATT and CDR2 SNEGSKA (reference sequence). This CDR3 region has 14 residues.